Each of the 26 T cell receptor beta chains below was sequenced from the same sample in a study of T cell repertoires in cytomegalovirus infection. TCRdb independently ran MiXCR on the reads; one entry per CDR3 protein. This table holds more than 400,000 distinct CDR3 sequences, 26% found once. Input material: PBMCs. Source of these receptors: a human donor in good health (CMV status not recorded). Some clones in this sample may be carry-over from other donors' samples.

This clonotype was counted a few times. This sequence joins TRBV11-2 and TRBJ1-6, with D possibly being TRBD1 (5 bases). CDR1 SGHAT and CDR2 FQNNGV come from the germline V gene. The CDR3 is made up of 15 amino acids. The germline V and J ends were trimmed by 11 bases and 4 bases, with 18 bases remaining between them. The CDR3 coding sequence is TGTGCCTCCTCTGGGGGAGGGGCGTATAATTCACCCCTCCACTTT. Encoded protein: CASSGGGAYNSPLHF.

The chain combines TRBV9 with TRBJ1-1; possibly TRBD1 for D (5 bases). The V end was cut by 4 bases, the J end by 8 bases, with 15 bases between. This CDR3 comprises 13 residues. Germline assignment: CDR1 SGDLS and CDR2 YYNGEE. The CDR3 DNA reads TGTGCCAGCAGCCCTGGGACGTCACACGAAGCTTTCTTT. Translated: CASSPGTSHEAFF.

The V and J genes are TRBV27 and TRBJ1-5, with TRBD1 matching 7 bases. The CDR3 loop spans 13 amino acids. V was clipped by 11 bases and J by 0 bases; unmatched bases: 4. CDR1 is MNHEY, CDR2 SMNVEV, per germline (reference sequence). The CDR3 region has the DNA TGTGCCTCCGGGACAGATAGCAATCAGCCCCAGCATTTT. This encodes CASGTDSNQPQHF.

This clonotype showed up many times. The rearrangement links TRBV7-9 to TRBJ1-4; no definite D call. CDR3 length equals 14 residues. V was trimmed by 4 bases and J by 10 bases, leaving 16 bases between them. Germline CDR1 SEHNR, CDR2 FQNEAQ (reference sequence). This CDR3 is CASSSLRASGKLFF. CDR3 DNA: TGTGCCAGCAGCTCGCTTAGGGCAAGCGGAAAACTGTTTTTT.

The chain joins TRBV4-1 to TRBJ2-7; D unclear. This CDR3 has 15 amino acids. Trimming stripped 1 base from V and 6 bases from J, with 16 bases between. The germline V gene has CDR1 MGHRA and CDR2 YSYEKL. CDR3 residues: CASSQVRTSIGEQYF. The CDR3 region has the DNA TGCGCCAGCAGCCAAGTCCGGACCTCCATCGGCGAGCAGTACTTC.

This clonotype showed up just a few times. The rearrangement links TRBV7-6 to TRBJ2-2; D uncertain. The V end lost 4 bases, the J end lost 4 bases, and 7 bases lay between the germline ends. The V gene's germline CDR1 is SGHVS and CDR2 FNYEAQ. This CDR3 is built from 13 residues. In DNA form, the CDR3 reads TGTGCCAGCAGCTCCCCAGTCACCGGGGAGCTGTTTTTT. It codes for CASSSPVTGELFF.

In its sample, this clonotype was seen a few times. The chain joins TRBV10-3 to TRBJ2-2; D gene uncertain. Germline CDR1 is ENHRY and CDR2 is SYGVKD. Trimming stripped 8 bases from V and 0 bases from J, with 16 bases between. This CDR3 spans 16 amino acids. The CDR3 region has the DNA TGTGCCATCCCAAGAACTCCCAATACGAACACCGGGGAGCTGTTTTTT. It is translated as CAIPRTPNTNTGELFF.

This clonotype came up once. V and J are TRBV10-2 and TRBJ2-5; 15 bases map to TRBD2. Germline trimming cut 6 bases from V and 4 bases from J; bases unmatched to any gene: 3. This CDR3 contains 15 residues. CDR1 and CDR2 (germline): WSHSY, SAAADI. The CDR3 loop reads CASRVGLAGGETQYF. CDR3 bases: TGCGCCAGCAGGGTGGGACTAGCGGGAGGAGAGACCCAGTACTTC.

The table lists this clonotype with a few counts. V usage is TRBV12-3 or TRBV12-4 and J usage is TRBJ1-1; D perhaps matches TRBD1 (6 bases). This CDR3 has 14 amino acids. Trimming pared 0 bases from V and 4 bases from J, leaving 9 bases between. The CDR3 DNA reads TGTGCCAGCAGTTTAGCGGGGGCCGTCACTGAAGCTTTCTTT. Its translation: CASSLAGAVTEAFF.

The J gene is TRBJ1-1, the V gene TRBV29-1, with 9 bases aligning to TRBD1. Per the germline V gene, CDR1 is SQVTM and CDR2 is ANQGSEA. The CDR3 length is 14 residues. V shed 3 bases, J shed 5 bases, and the junction held 7 bases outside the gene matches. The CDR3 here is CSVDLGQGWTEAFF. The CDR3 bases are TGCAGCGTTGACCTTGGACAGGGGTGGACTGAAGCTTTCTTT.

There are a few counts of this clonotype. CDR3 region: CASSLLASSTDTQYF. Here the CDR3 DNA reads TGTGCCAGCAGCTTACTAGCGTCCAGCACAGATACGCAGTATTTT. The chain recombines TRBV7-2 with TRBJ2-3; D is perhaps TRBD2 (6 bases). From germline, CDR1 is SGHTA and CDR2 FQGNSA. CDR3 length: 15 residues. V gave up 2 bases and J gave up 0 bases, with 9 bases separating them.

This chain links TRBV11-2 with TRBJ2-4, with D possibly TRBD1 on 6 matching bases. Germline values: CDR1 SGHAT, CDR2 FQNNGV. The CDR3 covers 14 residues. Trimming stripped 2 bases from V and 8 bases from J, with 13 bases between. In DNA form, the CDR3 reads TGTGCCAGCAGCTTACAGGGGTCGGTAGACATTCAGTACTTC. It codes for CASSLQGSVDIQYF.

This clonotype was recorded a few times. The rearrangement links TRBV7-2 to TRBJ2-1, with a possible D match to TRBD2 (6 bases). Germline CDR1 is SGHTA and CDR2 is FQGNSA. This CDR3 has 16 amino acids. Trimming took off 5 bases at V and 8 bases at J, with 22 bases between the two ends. Here the CDR3 reads CASSPRGTATGYEQFF. The CDR3 bases are TGTGCCAGCAGCCCTCGCGGGACGGCCACCGGGTATGAGCAGTTCTTC.

The chain recombines TRBV29-1 with TRBJ2-5, with D possibly being TRBD1 (5 bases). Germline V gene data show CDR1 as SQVTM and CDR2 as ANQGSEA. The CDR3 is 12 amino acids. V lost 8 bases and J lost 2, with 12 bases in between. The CDR3 loop is CSTYRLQETQYF. The CDR3 DNA reads as TGCAGCACGTACAGGTTACAAGAGACCCAGTACTTC.

This chain joins TRBV28 and TRBJ2-1, with D perhaps given as TRBD1 or TRBD2 (5 bases each). CDR3 size: 12 residues. Germline V gives CDR1 MDHEN, CDR2 SYDVKM. Trimming removed 5 bases at V and 14 bases at J, with 16 bases between. CDR3 in DNA: TGTGCCAGCAGTCCCCCGGGACCAGCGGAGTTCTTC. It encodes CASSPPGPAEFF.

The gene calls are TRBV4-3 and TRBJ2-3; the D gene is possibly TRBD1 (6 bases). There are 16 residues in the CDR3. The V end was cut by 0 bases, the J end by 0 bases, with 10 bases between. The V gene's germline CDR1 is LGHNA and CDR2 YSLEER. CDR3 DNA sequence: TGCGCCAGCAGCCAAGAAGGGACATTTAGCACAGATACGCAGTATTTT. It specifies CASSQEGTFSTDTQYF.

A few counts support this clonotype. The rearrangement uses TRBV5-6 and TRBJ2-5, with TRBD2 matching over 13 bases. This CDR3 spans 17 amino acids. J was trimmed by 2 bases and V by 4 bases; bases with no gene match: 8. Per the germline V gene, CDR1 is SGHDT and CDR2 is YYEEEE. In DNA, the CDR3 is TGTGCCAGCAGCCCTGGACTAGCGGGAGAGCGGCAAGAGACCCAGTACTTC. Its protein product is CASSPGLAGERQETQYF.

This chain connects TRBV12-3 or TRBV12-4 to TRBJ2-1; either TRBD1 or TRBD2 may supply D (5 bases each). The CDR3 contains 14 residues. Trimming took 6 bases from V and 2 from J, leaving 11 bases between them. The CDR3: CASRVGRTYNEQFF. CDR3 DNA: TGTGCCAGCAGGGTGGGACGGACCTACAATGAGCAGTTCTTC.

This clonotype occurred a few times. The chain combines TRBV7-9 with TRBJ1-2; maybe TRBD1 (5 bases). This CDR3 contains 15 residues. Looked up from germline, CDR1 is SEHNR and CDR2 is FQNEAQ (reference sequence). With 2 bases removed from V and 6 bases from J, the gap between germline ends came to 16 bases. The DNA for the CDR3 is TGTGCCAGCAGCTTAAGGGTCAGGGTCTTAGATGGCTACACCTTC. As protein: CASSLRVRVLDGYTF. The full variable domain, completed using reference TRBV7-9 and TRBJ1-2, is DTGVSQNPRHKITKRGQNVTFRCDPISEHNRLYWYRQTLGQGPEFLTYFQNEAQLEKSRLLSDRFSAERPKGSFSTLEIQRTEQGDSAMYLCASSLRVRVLDGYTFGSGTRLTVV.

This clonotype appeared a few times. The V and J genes are TRBV19 and TRBJ1-2; possibly TRBD1 for D (5 bases). Trimming cost V 6 bases and J 8 bases, with 22 bases left between them. The CDR3 spans 15 residues. CDR1 and CDR2 from the germline V gene are LNHDA and SQIVND (reference sequence). CDR3 sequence reads: CASSSLPREGSGYTF. The CDR3 DNA reads TGTGCCAGTAGCTCCCTTCCCAGGGAAGGAAGCGGCTACACCTTC. Looking up the rest from reference TRBV19 and TRBJ1-2 gives the full variable domain: DGGITQSPKYLFRKEGQNVTLSCEQNLNHDAMYWYRQDPGQGLRLIYYSQIVNDFQKGDIAEGYSVSREKKESFPLTVTSAQKNPTAFYLCASSSLPREGSGYTFGSGTRLTVV.

This clonotype was counted many times. V usage is TRBV7-9 and J usage is TRBJ2-4; D gene unclear. CDR1 is SEHNR and CDR2 is FQNEAQ in the germline V gene (reference sequence). The CDR3 extends over 16 amino acids. Trimming took off 4 bases at V and 2 bases at J, with 15 bases between the two ends. In DNA form, the CDR3 reads TGTGCCAGCAGCTACCCTGAAGGGCTGACCAAAAACATTCAGTACTTC. The encoded protein is CASSYPEGLTKNIQYF.

Comment on this clonotype: This clone may be a read error of a much larger clone one base away. This chain connects TRBV7-9 to TRBJ2-2; D is possibly TRBD1 or TRBD2 (5 bases each). This CDR3 has 14 amino acids. CDR1 and CDR2 from the germline V gene are SEHNR and FQNEAQ (reference sequence). The CDR3: CASSLIRGHGALFF. The CDR3 DNA follows: TGTGCCAGCAGCTTGATCCGGGGTCACGGGGCGCTGTTTTTT.

This clonotype has at least ten counts. V gene TRBV7-3 combines with J gene TRBJ2-3, with D possibly TRBD1 on 6 matching bases. Trimming removed 5 bases from V and 8 bases from J, with 11 bases in between. CDR1 and CDR2 (germline): SGHTA, FQGTGA. This CDR3 is built from 12 residues. Here the CDR3 DNA reads TGTGCCAGCAGCGGCCAAGGGGGTACGCAGTATTTT. It codes for CASSGQGGTQYF.

This clonotype was detected a few times. CDR3 bases: TGTGCCACCAGTGACGCTAGCGGGAGTGTCAATGAGCAGTTCTTC. Its translation: CATSDASGSVNEQFF. This chain connects TRBV24-1 to TRBJ2-1, with 10 bases matching TRBD2. Germline trimming cut 4 bases from V and 6 bases from J; bases unmatched to any gene: 5. Germline assignment: CDR1 KGHDR and CDR2 SFDVKD. The CDR3 has 15 amino acids.

The chain joins TRBV20-1 to TRBJ2-7, with D possibly being TRBD2 (6 bases). The germline V gene has CDR1 DFQATT and CDR2 SNEGSKA (reference sequence). Trimming removed 5 bases at V and 0 bases at J, with 11 bases between. This CDR3 has 13 amino acids. CDR3 bases: TGCAGTGCTGTAGCGGCAAACTCCTACGAGCAGTACTTC. Its translation is CSAVAANSYEQYF.

This clonotype was recorded many times. The rearrangement links TRBV7-2 to TRBJ1-1, with D perhaps TRBD1 (6 bases). Looked up from germline, CDR1 is SGHTA and CDR2 is FQGNSA. The CDR3 contains 15 residues. Trimming shortened V by 0 bases and J by 0 bases, and 8 bases separated the two germline ends. The CDR3 loop reads CASSLATGMNTEAFF. The CDR3 DNA is TGTGCCAGCAGCTTAGCTACAGGGATGAACACTGAAGCTTTCTTT.